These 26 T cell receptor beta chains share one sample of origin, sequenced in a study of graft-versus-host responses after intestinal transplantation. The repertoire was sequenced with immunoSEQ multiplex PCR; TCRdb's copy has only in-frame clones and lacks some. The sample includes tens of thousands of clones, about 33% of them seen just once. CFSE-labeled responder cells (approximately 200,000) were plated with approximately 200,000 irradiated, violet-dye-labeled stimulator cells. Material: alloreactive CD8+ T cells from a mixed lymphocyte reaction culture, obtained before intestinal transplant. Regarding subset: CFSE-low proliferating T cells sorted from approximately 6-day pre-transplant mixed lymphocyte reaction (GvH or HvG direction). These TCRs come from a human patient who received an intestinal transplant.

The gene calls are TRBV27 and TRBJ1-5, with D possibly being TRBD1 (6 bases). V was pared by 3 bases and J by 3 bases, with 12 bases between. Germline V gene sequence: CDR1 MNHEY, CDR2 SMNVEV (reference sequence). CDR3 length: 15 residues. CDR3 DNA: TGTGCCAGCAGTTTCCAGGGGCTACTCAATCAGCCCCAGCATTTT. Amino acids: CASSFQGLLNQPQHF.

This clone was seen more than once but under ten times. The CDR3 sequence: CSVAGGGTYEQYF. As DNA, the CDR3 is TGCAGCGTTGCTGGCGGGGGGACTTACGAGCAGTACTTC. J is TRBJ2-7 and V is TRBV29-1; 8 nucleotides align to TRBD2. CDR3 length equals 13 residues. J gave up 4 bases and V 4 bases, and 6 bases lay outside the gene matches. Germline lookup yields CDR1 SQVTM and CDR2 ANQGSEA.

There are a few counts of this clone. The CDR3 bases are TGTGCCAGCAGTGAATTGGACCCCGGGGCCGGGGAGCTGTTTTTT. Translation gives CASSELDPGAGELFF. The chain joins TRBV2 to TRBJ2-2; tentative D call: TRBD2 (5 bases). Germline CDR1 SNHLY, CDR2 FYNNEI. This CDR3 spans 15 amino acids. Trimming took off 2 bases at V and 6 bases at J, with 13 bases between the two ends.

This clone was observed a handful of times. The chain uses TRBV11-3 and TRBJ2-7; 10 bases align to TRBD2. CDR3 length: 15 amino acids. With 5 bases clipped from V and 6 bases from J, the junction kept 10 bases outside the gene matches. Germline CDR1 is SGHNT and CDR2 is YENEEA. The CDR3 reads CASSDPAGGQREQYF. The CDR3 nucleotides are TGTGCCAGCAGCGACCCAGCGGGAGGGCAGCGCGAGCAGTACTTC.

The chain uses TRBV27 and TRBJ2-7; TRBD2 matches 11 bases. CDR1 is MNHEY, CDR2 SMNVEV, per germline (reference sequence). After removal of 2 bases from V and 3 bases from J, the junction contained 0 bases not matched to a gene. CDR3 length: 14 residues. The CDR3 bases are TGTGCCAGCAGTTTAGGGACTAGCGGCTACGAGCAGTACTTC. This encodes CASSLGTSGYEQYF.

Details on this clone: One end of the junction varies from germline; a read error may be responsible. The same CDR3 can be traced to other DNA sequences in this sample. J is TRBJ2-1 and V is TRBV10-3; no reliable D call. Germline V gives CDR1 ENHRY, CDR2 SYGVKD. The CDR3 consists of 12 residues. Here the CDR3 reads CASSYSGNEQFF. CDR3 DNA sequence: TGTGCCAGCAGTTACAGTGGCAATGAGCAGTTCTTC.

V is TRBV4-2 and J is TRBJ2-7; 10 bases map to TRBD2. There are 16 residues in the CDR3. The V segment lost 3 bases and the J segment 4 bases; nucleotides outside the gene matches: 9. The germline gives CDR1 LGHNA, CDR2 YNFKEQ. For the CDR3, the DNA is TGTGCCAGCAGCCATTTTCAAGGACTAGCGGCGTACGAGCAGTACTTC. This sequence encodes CASSHFQGLAAYEQYF.

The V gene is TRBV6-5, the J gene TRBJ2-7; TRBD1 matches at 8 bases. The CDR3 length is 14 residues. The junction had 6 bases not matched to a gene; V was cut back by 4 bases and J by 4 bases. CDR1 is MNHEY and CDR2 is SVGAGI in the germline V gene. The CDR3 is CASSFRDRPYEQYF. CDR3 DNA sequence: TGTGCCAGCAGTTTTAGGGACAGGCCTTACGAGCAGTACTTC.

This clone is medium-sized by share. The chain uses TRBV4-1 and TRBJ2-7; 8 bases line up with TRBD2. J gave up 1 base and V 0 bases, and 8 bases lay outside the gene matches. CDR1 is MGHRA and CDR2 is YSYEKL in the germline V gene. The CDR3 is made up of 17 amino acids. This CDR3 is CASSQDPPGGPSYEQYF. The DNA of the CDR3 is TGCGCCAGCAGCCAAGATCCGCCGGGAGGGCCTTCCTACGAGCAGTACTTC.

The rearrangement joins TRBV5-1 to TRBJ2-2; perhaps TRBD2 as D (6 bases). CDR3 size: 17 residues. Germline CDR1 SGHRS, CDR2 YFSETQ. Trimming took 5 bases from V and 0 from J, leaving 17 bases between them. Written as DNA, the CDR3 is TGCGCCAGCAGTCCATCCCCGGGGGTTTCGAACACCGGGGAGCTGTTTTTT. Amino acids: CASSPSPGVSNTGELFF. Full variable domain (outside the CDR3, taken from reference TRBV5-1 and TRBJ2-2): KAGVTQTPRYLIKTRGQQVTLSCSPISGHRSVSWYQQTPGQGLQFLFEYFSETQRNKGNFPGRFSGRQFSNSRSEMNVSTLELGDSALYLCASSPSPGVSNTGELFFGEGSRLTVL.

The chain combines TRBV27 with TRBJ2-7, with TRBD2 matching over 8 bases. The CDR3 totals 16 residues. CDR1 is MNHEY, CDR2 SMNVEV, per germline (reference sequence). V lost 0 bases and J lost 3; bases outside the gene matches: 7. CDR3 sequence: CASSLSGLAGFYEQYF. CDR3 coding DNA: TGTGCCAGCAGTTTATCGGGCCTAGCGGGCTTCTACGAGCAGTACTTC.

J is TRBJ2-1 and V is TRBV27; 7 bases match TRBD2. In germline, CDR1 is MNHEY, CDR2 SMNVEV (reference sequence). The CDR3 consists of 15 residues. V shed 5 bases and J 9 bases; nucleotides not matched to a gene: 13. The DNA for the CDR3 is TGTGCCAGCAGTCTAATCCCCCTCGGGGGGTCTGAGCAGTTCTTC. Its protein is CASSLIPLGGSEQFF.

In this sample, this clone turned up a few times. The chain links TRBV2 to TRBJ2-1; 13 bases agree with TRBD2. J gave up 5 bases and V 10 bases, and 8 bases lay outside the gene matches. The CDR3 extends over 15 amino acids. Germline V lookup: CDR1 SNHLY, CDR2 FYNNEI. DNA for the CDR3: TGTGCCAACCTCCACGGGACTAGCGGGGACAATGAGCAGTTCTTC. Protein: CANLHGTSGDNEQFF.

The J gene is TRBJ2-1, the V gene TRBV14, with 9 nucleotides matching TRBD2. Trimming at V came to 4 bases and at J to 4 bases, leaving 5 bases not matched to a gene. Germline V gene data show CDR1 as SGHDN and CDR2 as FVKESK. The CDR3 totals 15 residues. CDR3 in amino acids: CASSPRLAEYNEQFF. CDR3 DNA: TGTGCCAGCAGCCCCCGACTAGCGGAGTACAATGAGCAGTTCTTC.

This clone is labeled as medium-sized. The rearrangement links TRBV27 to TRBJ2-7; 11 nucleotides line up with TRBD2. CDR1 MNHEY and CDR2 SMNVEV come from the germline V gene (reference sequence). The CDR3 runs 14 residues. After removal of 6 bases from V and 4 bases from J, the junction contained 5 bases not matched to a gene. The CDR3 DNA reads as TGTGCCAGCAGCCGTAGCGGGAGGGGATACGAGCAGTACTTC. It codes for CASSRSGRGYEQYF.

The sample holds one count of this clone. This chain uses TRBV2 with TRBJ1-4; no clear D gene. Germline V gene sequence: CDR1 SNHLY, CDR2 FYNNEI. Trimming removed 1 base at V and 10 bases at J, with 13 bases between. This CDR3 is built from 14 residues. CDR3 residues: CASSEGASRGKLFF. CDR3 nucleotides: TGTGCCAGCAGTGAAGGGGCCTCTCGGGGAAAACTGTTTTTT.

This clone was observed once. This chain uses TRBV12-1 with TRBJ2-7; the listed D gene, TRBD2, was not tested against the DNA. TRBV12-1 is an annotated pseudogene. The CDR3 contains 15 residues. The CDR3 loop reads CASSFELAGGQEQYF. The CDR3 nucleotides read TGTGCCAGCAGCTTTGAACTAGCGGGAGGTCAGGAGCAGTACTTC.

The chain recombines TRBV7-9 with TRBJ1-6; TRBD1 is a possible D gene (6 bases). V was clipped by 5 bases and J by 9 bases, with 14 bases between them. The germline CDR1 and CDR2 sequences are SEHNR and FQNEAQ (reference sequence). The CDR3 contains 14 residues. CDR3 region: CASSQGGLGSPLHF. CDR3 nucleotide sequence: TGTGCCAGCAGCCAAGGGGGACTTGGTTCACCCCTCCACTTT.

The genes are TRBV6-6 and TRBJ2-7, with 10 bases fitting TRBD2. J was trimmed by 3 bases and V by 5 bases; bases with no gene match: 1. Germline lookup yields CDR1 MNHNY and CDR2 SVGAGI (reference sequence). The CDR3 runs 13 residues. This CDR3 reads CASSLAGVYEQYF. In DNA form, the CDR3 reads TGTGCCAGCAGTCTAGCGGGGGTCTACGAGCAGTACTTC.

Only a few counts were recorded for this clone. The CDR3 DNA follows: TGTGCCAGTAGTATAGGAGGGGGCGGCGAGCAGTACTTC. Protein: CASSIGGGGEQYF. This chain links TRBV19 with TRBJ2-7, with 7 bases lining up with TRBD1. The CDR3 has 13 residues. Germline values: CDR1 LNHDA, CDR2 SQIVND (reference sequence). V lost 1 base to trimming and J lost 6 bases; unmatched junction nucleotides: 3.

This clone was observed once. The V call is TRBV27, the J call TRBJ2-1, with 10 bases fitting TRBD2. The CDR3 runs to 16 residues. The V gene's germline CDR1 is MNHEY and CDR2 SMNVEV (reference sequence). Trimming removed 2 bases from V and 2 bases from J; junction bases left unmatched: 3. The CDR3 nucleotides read TGTGCCAGCAGTTTACAACTAGCGGGAACCTACAATGAGCAGTTCTTC. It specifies CASSLQLAGTYNEQFF.

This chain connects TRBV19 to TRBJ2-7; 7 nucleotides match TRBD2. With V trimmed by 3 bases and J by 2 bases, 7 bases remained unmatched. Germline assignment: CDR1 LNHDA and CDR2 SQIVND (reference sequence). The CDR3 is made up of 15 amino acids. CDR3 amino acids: CASSIGGDFPYEQYF. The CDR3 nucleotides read TGTGCCAGTAGTATTGGGGGGGACTTCCCCTACGAGCAGTACTTC.

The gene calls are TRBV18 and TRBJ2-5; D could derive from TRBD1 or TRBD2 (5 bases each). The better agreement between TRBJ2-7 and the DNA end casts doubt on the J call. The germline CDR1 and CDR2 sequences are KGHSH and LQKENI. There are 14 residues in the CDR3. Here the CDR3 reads CASSRGVLIYEQYF. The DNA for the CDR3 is TGTGCCAGCTCAAGGGGAGTGCTTATCTACGAGCAGTACTTC.

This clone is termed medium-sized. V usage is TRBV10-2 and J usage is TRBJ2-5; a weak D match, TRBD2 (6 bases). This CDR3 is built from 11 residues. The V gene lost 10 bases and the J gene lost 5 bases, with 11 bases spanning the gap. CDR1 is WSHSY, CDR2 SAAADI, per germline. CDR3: CATEGGETQYF. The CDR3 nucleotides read TGCGCCACCGAAGGAGGGGAGACCCAGTACTTC.

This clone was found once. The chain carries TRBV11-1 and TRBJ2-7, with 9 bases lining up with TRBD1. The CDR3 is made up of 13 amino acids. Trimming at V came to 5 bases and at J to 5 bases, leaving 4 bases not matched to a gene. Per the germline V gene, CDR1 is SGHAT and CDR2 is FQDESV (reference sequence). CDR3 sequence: CASSPWTGDEQYF. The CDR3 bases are TGTGCCAGCAGCCCATGGACAGGGGACGAGCAGTACTTC.

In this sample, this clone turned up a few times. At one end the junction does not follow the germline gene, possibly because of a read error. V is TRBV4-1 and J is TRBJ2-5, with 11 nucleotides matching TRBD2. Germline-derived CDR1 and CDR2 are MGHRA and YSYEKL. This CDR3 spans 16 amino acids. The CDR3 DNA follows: TGTGCCAGCAGCCTCGGGACTAGCGGTCACCAAGAGACCCAGTACTTC. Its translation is CASSLGTSGHQETQYF.